This entry lists 32 T cell receptor beta chains sequenced from one sample in a study of beta chain features in type 1 diabetes. Of the isolated RNA, all was reverse transcribed, and so the sequenced material was expressed TCRB transcripts. Here immunoSEQ multiplex PCR was the method, and the copy in TCRdb shows in-frame clones only, minus some. The sample consists of roughly 400,000 clones, about 15% of them appearing once. The sample consisted of naive CD4+ T cells from blood. These receptors were taken from a woman between 18 and 29 years old in good health.

This clone was detected only a few times. The chain links TRBV15 to TRBJ2-6; a weak D match, TRBD1 (5 bases). V was cut by 0 bases and J by 4 bases, with 16 bases left in between. The CDR3 spans 18 residues. Germline V gene data show CDR1 as LNHNV and CDR2 as YYDKDF (reference sequence). The CDR3 DNA is TGTGCCACCAGCAGAGAGCCATTGGGGCTGTTAGGGGCCAACGTCCTGACTTTC. It specifies CATSREPLGLLGANVLTF. Looking up the rest from reference TRBV15 and TRBJ2-6 gives the full variable domain: DAMVIQNPRYQVTQFGKPVTLSCSQTLNHNVMYWYQQKSSQAPKLLFHYYDKDFNNEADTPDNFQSRRPNTSFCFLDIRSPGLGDTAMYLCATSREPLGLLGANVLTFGAGSRLTVL.

This clone was seen a handful of times. V and J are TRBV5-4 and TRBJ2-3; 9 nucleotides match TRBD2. The CDR3 is 17 residues long. V was pared by 0 bases and J by 2 bases, with 7 bases of the junction left unmatched. The germline V gene has CDR1 SGHNT and CDR2 YYREEE (reference sequence). CDR3 in amino acids: CASSLVWASGNTDTQYF. The CDR3 bases are TGTGCCAGCAGCTTGGTTTGGGCTAGCGGGAACACAGATACGCAGTATTTT.

This clone appeared a few times. The chain carries TRBV7-2 and TRBJ2-1, with 13 positions matching TRBD2. The CDR3 covers 16 residues. Germline-derived CDR1 and CDR2 are SGHTA and FQGNSA. Germline trimming cut 5 bases from V and 4 bases from J; bases unmatched to any gene: 5. CDR3 DNA: TGTGCCAGCAGCCAGCGGACTAGCGGGAGATACAATGAGCAGTTCTTC. Amino acid sequence: CASSQRTSGRYNEQFF.

The V and J genes are TRBV7-9 and TRBJ2-2, with D possibly TRBD1 on 5 matching bases. Looked up from germline, CDR1 is SEHNR and CDR2 is FQNEAQ (reference sequence). With 4 bases removed from V and 4 bases from J, the gap between germline ends came to 10 bases. CDR3 length equals 14 residues. The CDR3 loop is CASSSGRGTGELFF. CDR3 nucleotide sequence: TGTGCCAGCAGCTCAGGAAGGGGCACCGGGGAGCTGTTTTTT.

This clone was detected a few times. The chain has TRBV30 and TRBJ2-3; weak D call: TRBD1 (5 bases). This CDR3 comprises 15 residues. CDR1 GTSNPN and CDR2 SVGIG come from the germline V gene (reference sequence). V was cut by 4 bases and J by 0 bases, with 14 bases left in between. CDR3 in amino acids: CAWTRQYLSTDTQYF. DNA for the CDR3: TGTGCCTGGACAAGACAGTATCTTAGCACAGATACGCAGTATTTT.

This clone was seen more than once but under ten times. The chain links TRBV5-4 to TRBJ2-5; TRBD2 matches 15 bases. This CDR3 is built from 16 residues. The V and J ends lost 0 bases and 4 bases, in that order; junction bases with no gene match: 1. Per germline, CDR1 SGHNT and CDR2 YYREEE (reference sequence). The CDR3 nucleotides are TGTGCCAGCAGCTTGGGGGGACTAGCGGGAGGAGAGACCCAGTACTTC. Encoded protein: CASSLGGLAGGETQYF.

The CDR3 protein is CASSPFLETQYF. The CDR3, as DNA: TGTGCCAGCTCACCTTTCTTAGAGACCCAGTACTTC. The gene calls are TRBV18 and TRBJ2-5; D ambiguous. The CDR3 length is 12 residues. Trimming left V 3 bases short and J 4 bases short, with 6 bases between. CDR1 is KGHSH, CDR2 LQKENI, per germline. Based on the CDR3 plus reference TRBV18 and TRBJ2-5, the full variable domain is NAGVMQNPRHLVRRRGQEARLRCSPMKGHSHVYWYRQLPEEGLKFMVYLQKENIIDESGMPKERFSAEFPKEGPSILRIQQVVRGDSAAYFCASSPFLETQYFGPGTRLLVL.

The chain links TRBV7-6 to TRBJ2-7; 10 bases agree with TRBD1. J gave up 5 bases and V 0 bases, and 4 bases lay outside the gene matches. The V gene's germline CDR1 is SGHVS and CDR2 FNYEAQ. CDR3 length: 15 residues. The CDR3 region is CASSLAGTGVHEQYF. CDR3 DNA: TGTGCCAGCAGCTTAGCAGGGACAGGGGTACACGAGCAGTACTTC.

The genes are TRBV5-1 and TRBJ1-1; a possible D gene is TRBD1 (5 bases). Germline assignment: CDR1 SGHRS and CDR2 YFSETQ. This CDR3 comprises 15 residues. V gave up 5 bases and J gave up 1 base, with 15 bases separating them. DNA of the CDR3: TGCGCCAGCAGTATCCAGGGTTTGGAGAACACTGAAGCTTTCTTT. Translation: CASSIQGLENTEAFF.

The chain is built from TRBV7-2 and TRBJ2-3; possible D gene TRBD2, 6 bases. Germline assignment: CDR1 SGHTA and CDR2 FQGNSA. The CDR3 is 15 residues long. Trimming removed 4 bases from V and 5 bases from J, with 16 bases in between. CDR3 coding DNA: TGTGCCAGCAGCTCCCGGACTATCGGTAGAGATACGCAGTATTTT. Residues: CASSSRTIGRDTQYF.

Only one count was recorded for this clone. The genes are TRBV7-2 and TRBJ1-4, with D perhaps TRBD1 (5 bases). The V gene's germline CDR1 is SGHTA and CDR2 FQGNSA. The CDR3 consists of 12 residues. V gave up 10 bases and J gave up 8 bases, with 14 bases separating them. CDR3 sequence: CATGERGEKLFF. In nucleotides, the CDR3 is TGTGCCACGGGGGAGAGAGGCGAAAAACTGTTTTTT.

The chain carries TRBV4-2 and TRBJ2-7; 10 nucleotides line up with TRBD2. The CDR3 covers 14 residues. Germline lookup yields CDR1 LGHNA and CDR2 YNFKEQ. With V trimmed by 6 bases and J by 3 bases, 5 bases remained unmatched. The CDR3 DNA follows: TGTGCCAGCAGGGCTAGCGGGAGTCGCTACGAGCAGTACTTC. Its translation is CASRASGSRYEQYF.

J is TRBJ2-1 and V is TRBV5-1, with D tentatively TRBD2 (6 bases). The CDR3 is made up of 15 amino acids. Trimming took 7 bases from V and 0 from J, leaving 14 bases between them. Germline assignment: CDR1 SGHRS and CDR2 YFSETQ. The CDR3 sequence is CASSAGTYSYNEQFF. The CDR3 DNA reads as TGCGCCAGCTCCGCCGGGACTTACTCCTACAATGAGCAGTTCTTC.

CDR3 region: CASSSSGRETQYF. The DNA of the CDR3 is TGTGCCAGCAGCTCTAGCGGGAGAGAGACCCAGTACTTC. The chain is built from TRBV5-4 and TRBJ2-5, with 10 bases lining up with TRBD2. The trim removed 3 bases at V and 4 bases at J, leaving 0 bases unmatched. This CDR3 is built from 13 residues. Germline V CDR1 and CDR2: SGHNT, YYREEE (reference sequence).

This clone has a handful of counts. This rearrangement joins TRBV9 to TRBJ2-3; D is possibly TRBD2 (5 bases). This CDR3 region has 15 residues. From germline, CDR1 is SGDLS and CDR2 YYNGEE. V lost 2 bases to trimming and J lost 0 bases, with 10 bases between them. In DNA, the CDR3 is TGTGCCAGCAGCGTCTCTCGACTAAGCACAGATACGCAGTATTTT. Amino acids: CASSVSRLSTDTQYF.

The chain joins TRBV11-2 to TRBJ2-1; TRBD2 agrees at 13 bases. Trimming took 4 bases from V and 8 from J; bases not matched to a gene: 8. The CDR3 loop spans 16 amino acids. Germline V gene lookup returns CDR1 SGHAT and CDR2 FQNNGV. For the CDR3, the DNA is TGTGCCAGCAGCTCCCGGACTAGCGGGAGATTTTATGAGCAGTTCTTC. Its protein product is CASSSRTSGRFYEQFF.

V usage is TRBV30 and J usage is TRBJ2-7; a possible D gene is TRBD1 (5 bases). Germline V gives CDR1 GTSNPN, CDR2 SVGIG (reference sequence). The CDR3 covers 13 residues. Trimming shortened V by 0 bases and J by 2 bases, and 8 bases separated the two germline ends. The CDR3 sequence: CAWSVTATYEQYF. The DNA for the CDR3 is TGTGCCTGGAGTGTGACAGCTACCTACGAGCAGTACTTC.

There are a few counts of this clone. The chain is built from TRBV11-2 and TRBJ2-3; 11 bases fit TRBD2. Germline V gene lookup returns CDR1 SGHAT and CDR2 FQNNGV. This CDR3 comprises 17 residues. V shed 3 bases, J shed 6 bases, and the junction held 11 bases outside the gene matches. In nucleotides, the CDR3 is TGTGCCAGCAGCTTCCGTGTCGGTAGCGGGAGGGCGGATACGCAGTATTTT. This sequence encodes CASSFRVGSGRADTQYF.

This clone was observed a few times. The chain combines TRBV7-9 with TRBJ2-7; 8 bases are a match to TRBD2. The CDR3 covers 13 residues. CDR1 SEHNR and CDR2 FQNEAQ come from the germline V gene (reference sequence). Unmatched junction bases numbered 8, after V lost 7 bases and J lost 6 bases. This CDR3 reads CASIQAGTSEQYF. CDR3 DNA sequence: TGTGCCAGCATCCAGGCAGGGACTAGCGAGCAGTACTTC.

This clone was detected a few times. This rearrangement joins TRBV18 to TRBJ2-1, with D perhaps matching TRBD2 (6 bases). CDR3 length: 14 amino acids. Trimming left V 4 bases short and J 6 bases short, with 13 bases between. CDR1 is KGHSH and CDR2 is LQKENI in the germline V gene. The CDR3 DNA sequence: TGTGCCAGCTCACTCGGGACTGACATCAATGAGCAGTTCTTC. Protein: CASSLGTDINEQFF.

This clone was counted only a few times. The chain couples TRBV2 to TRBJ2-7, with D tentatively TRBD2 (5 bases). The germline V gene has CDR1 SNHLY and CDR2 FYNNEI. The ends were cut back, 2 bases at V and 12 bases at J, with 11 bases in the middle. CDR3 length equals 11 residues. CDR3 DNA sequence: TGTGCCAGCAGTGAACGGGCTGAGGGGTACTTC. This codes for CASSERAEGYF.

The chain links TRBV14 to TRBJ2-2; 8 bases fit TRBD2. Germline CDR1 reads SGHDN; CDR2 reads FVKESK. V shed 2 bases, J shed 1 base, and the junction held 3 bases outside the gene matches. CDR3 length: 16 amino acids. This chain's CDR3 is CASSQLAGMNTGELFF. The CDR3 DNA follows: TGTGCCAGCAGCCAATTAGCGGGAATGAACACCGGGGAGCTGTTTTTT.

The chain couples TRBV29-1 to TRBJ2-5, with 8 bases matching TRBD2. The V gene end was trimmed by 4 bases and the J gene end by 2 bases; junction bases not matched to a gene: 9. Germline assignment: CDR1 SQVTM and CDR2 ANQGSEA. The CDR3 length is 15 residues. The CDR3 bases are TGCAGCGTTGGGTGGGGTAGCGGGATTCAAGAGACCCAGTACTTC. Encoded protein: CSVGWGSGIQETQYF. The full variable domain, completed using reference TRBV29-1 and TRBJ2-5, is SAVISQKPSRDICQRGTSLTIQCQVDSQVTMMFWYRQQPGQSLTLIATANQGSEATYESGFVIDKFPISRPNLTFSTLTVSNMSPEDSSIYLCSVGWGSGIQETQYFGPGTRLLVL.

This clone occurred a few times. V usage is TRBV30 and J usage is TRBJ2-7; 7 bases fit TRBD2. Germline V gene data show CDR1 as GTSNPN and CDR2 as SVGIG (reference sequence). The CDR3 covers 15 residues. V was clipped by 0 bases and J by 5 bases; unmatched bases: 10. The CDR3 DNA sequence: TGTGCCTGGAGTGTGACGGGACTAATAATCGACGAGCAGTACTTC. This sequence encodes CAWSVTGLIIDEQYF.

This clone has more than one count but fewer than ten. V gene TRBV30 combines with J gene TRBJ1-1; possible D gene TRBD1, 6 bases. CDR3 size: 13 residues. Germline CDR1 GTSNPN, CDR2 SVGIG (reference sequence). Trimming took off 4 bases at V and 0 bases at J, with 9 bases between the two ends. CDR3 residues: CAWTWTVNTEAFF. In DNA, the CDR3 is TGTGCCTGGACATGGACAGTGAACACTGAAGCTTTCTTT.

This clone has a handful of counts. Different DNA sequences within this sample yield the same CDR3. The chain links TRBV20-1 to TRBJ2-5; D not resolved. Germline CDR1 and CDR2: DFQATT and SNEGSKA (reference sequence). The CDR3 contains 10 residues. V was cut by 4 bases and J by 3 bases, with 3 bases left in between. The CDR3 protein is CSATEETQYF. As DNA, the CDR3 is TGCAGTGCTACGGAAGAGACCCAGTACTTC.

This clone turned up a few times. This chain connects TRBV5-4 to TRBJ2-1, with D uncertain. The V end lost 4 bases, the J end lost 0 bases, and 8 bases lay between the germline ends. CDR1 and CDR2 from the germline V gene are SGHNT and YYREEE (reference sequence). CDR3 size: 14 residues. The CDR3 region has the DNA TGTGCCAGCAGCATGACAAGCTCCTACAATGAGCAGTTCTTC. Its translation: CASSMTSSYNEQFF.

This clone appeared a few times. The chain combines TRBV30 with TRBJ2-2, with D perhaps matching TRBD2 (6 bases). This CDR3 spans 15 amino acids. CDR1 is GTSNPN and CDR2 is SVGIG in the germline V gene (reference sequence). V was clipped by 0 bases and J by 5 bases, with 13 bases between them. The CDR3 nucleotides are TGTGCCTGGAGTGTACGGACTACTTATACCGGGGAGCTGTTTTTT. It encodes CAWSVRTTYTGELFF.

In its sample, this clone was seen a few times. J is TRBJ2-1 and V is TRBV29-1; 10 nucleotides agree with TRBD2. V gave up 6 bases and J gave up 3 bases; unmatched junction bases: 5. The CDR3 contains 14 residues. Germline V gene sequence: CDR1 SQVTM, CDR2 ANQGSEA. The CDR3 DNA sequence: TGCAGCGTCTTTAGGACTAGCGGCTACAATGAGCAGTTCTTC. Its translation is CSVFRTSGYNEQFF.

This clone was seen a handful of times. The V call is TRBV30, the J call TRBJ1-5, with D hard to call. Germline V gene sequence: CDR1 GTSNPN, CDR2 SVGIG (reference sequence). V lost 1 base and J 7 bases, leaving 11 bases between the germline ends. This CDR3 comprises 13 residues. For the CDR3, the DNA is TGTGCCTGGAGTGGCCAGGCGGGGCAGCCCCAGCATTTT. This translates into CAWSGQAGQPQHF.

This clone occurred a few times. V gene TRBV28 combines with J gene TRBJ2-1; maybe TRBD1 (5 bases). V gave up 6 bases and J gave up 4 bases, with 10 bases separating them. Per the germline V gene, CDR1 is MDHEN and CDR2 is SYDVKM. This CDR3 contains 13 residues. CDR3 protein: CASSGRVYNEQFF. CDR3 nucleotides: TGTGCCAGCAGCGGCAGGGTGTACAATGAGCAGTTCTTC.

The sample holds a few counts of this clone. The chain couples TRBV6-5 to TRBJ1-1; D is unclear. Germline V gene data show CDR1 as MNHEY and CDR2 as SVGAGI. This CDR3 spans 15 amino acids. With 6 bases removed from V and 2 bases from J, the gap between germline ends came to 16 bases. CDR3 nucleotides: TGTGCCAGCAGCCACATCCTACGGGTAAACACTGAAGCTTTCTTT. Translating it yields CASSHILRVNTEAFF.